Below are 14 T cell receptor beta chains sequenced from a single sample in a study of blood T cells in healthy people across ages. Using a J-beta primer mix together with a sample-barcoded 5' primer, a second PCR was run for roughly 6 to 11 cycles. TCRdb itself ran the 5' RACE reads through MiXCR, one entry per CDR3 protein. The profile shows around 1,100,000 distinct CDR3 sequences, around two fifths of them singletons. The sample comprised blood. Receptors originate from a man between 18 and 35 years old in good health.

Worth noting for this clonotype: The germline gene is not matched at one end of the junction; a read error may be the cause. The rearrangement joins TRBV10-3 to TRBJ2-3, with 9 bases aligning to TRBD1. The V gene's germline CDR1 is ENHRY and CDR2 SYGVKD. The CDR3 spans 17 residues. The CDR3 DNA reads as TGTGCCACCAGTGACCCTTTCACAGGGGGCACCACAGATACGCAGTATTTT. This encodes CATSDPFTGGTTDTQYF.

In this sample, this clonotype turned up many times. The rearrangement uses TRBV20-1 and TRBJ2-7, with no clear D. Trimming took 3 bases from V and 0 from J, leaving 6 bases between them. In germline, CDR1 is DFQATT, CDR2 SNEGSKA (reference sequence). The CDR3 consists of 12 residues. The CDR3 sequence is CSASQNSYEQYF. Written as DNA, the CDR3 is TGCAGTGCTAGCCAAAACTCCTACGAGCAGTACTTC.

The rearrangement joins TRBV5-1 to TRBJ2-3; 11 nucleotides agree with TRBD1. Looked up from germline, CDR1 is SGHRS and CDR2 is YFSETQ. CDR3 length: 17 amino acids. Trimming at V came to 0 bases and at J to 6 bases, leaving 9 bases not matched to a gene. CDR3 region: CASSLDPGQGVKDTQYF. The CDR3, as DNA: TGCGCCAGCAGCTTGGACCCGGGACAGGGGGTTAAGGATACGCAGTATTTT.

V is TRBV28 and J is TRBJ1-5; unclear D gene. Germline V gene data show CDR1 as MDHEN and CDR2 as SYDVKM. The CDR3 sequence is 16 residues long. The germline V and J ends were trimmed by 2 bases and 0 bases, with 11 bases remaining between them. The CDR3 spells CASSLGDTYSNQPQHF. CDR3 in DNA: TGTGCCAGCAGTTTAGGTGACACCTATAGCAATCAGCCCCAGCATTTT.

This clonotype was counted a few times. The CDR3 region is CAWSPGPGYGYTF. DNA of the CDR3: TGTGCCTGGAGTCCGGGCCCAGGGTATGGCTACACCTTC. V and J are TRBV30 and TRBJ1-2; possibly TRBD1 for D (5 bases). This CDR3 is 13 amino acids long. Per the germline V gene, CDR1 is GTSNPN and CDR2 is SVGIG (reference sequence). Trimming cost V 2 bases and J 5 bases, with 12 bases left between them.

Many counts were recorded for this clonotype. This chain joins TRBV11-2 and TRBJ1-3; no firm D call. Trimming left V 1 base short and J 2 bases short, with 6 bases between. Germline V CDR1 and CDR2: SGHAT, FQNNGV. The CDR3 contains 14 residues. The CDR3 sequence is CASSLVGPGNTIYF. In nucleotides, the CDR3 is TGTGCCAGCAGCTTAGTTGGTCCTGGAAACACCATATATTTT. Full variable domain (remainder filled in from reference TRBV11-2 and TRBJ1-3): EAGVAQSPRYKIIEKRQSVAFWCNPISGHATLYWYQQILGQGPKLLIQFQNNGVVDDSQLPKDRFSAERLKGVDSTLKIQPAKLEDSAVYLCASSLVGPGNTIYFGEGSWLTVV.

As concerns this clonotype: A much more abundant neighbour one base away suggests this may be a read error. The chain carries TRBV27 and TRBJ2-5, with D perhaps matching TRBD2 (5 bases). The CDR3 is 14 residues long. V was cut by 2 bases and J by 5 bases, with 12 bases left in between. Germline V gives CDR1 MNHEY, CDR2 SMNVEV (reference sequence). The CDR3 loop reads CASSLLRGDETQYF. CDR3 DNA sequence: TGTGCCAGCAGTTTACTACGGGGTGACGAGACCCAGTACTTC.

The chain has TRBV7-9 and TRBJ2-5, with D perhaps matching TRBD1 (5 bases). The CDR3 totals 14 residues. V was trimmed by 6 bases and J by 2 bases, leaving 13 bases between them. Germline-derived CDR1 and CDR2 are SEHNR and FQNEAQ (reference sequence). The CDR3 spells CASSWGQSQETQYF. As DNA, the CDR3 is TGTGCCAGCAGTTGGGGCCAGTCACAAGAGACCCAGTACTTC.

Only a few counts were recorded for this clonotype. The chain's CDR3 is CASSGSTGTTNYGYTF. CDR3 bases: TGTGCCAGCAGTGGTTCCACAGGTACCACTAACTATGGCTACACCTTC. This rearrangement joins TRBV6-1 to TRBJ1-2, with a weak D call TRBD1 (5 bases). CDR1 and CDR2 (germline): MNHNS, SASEGT. V was clipped by 4 bases and J by 0 bases, with 15 bases between them. There are 16 residues in the CDR3.

This chain connects TRBV5-1 to TRBJ2-1; D unresolved. The ends were cut back, 7 bases at V and 0 bases at J, with 11 bases in the middle. This CDR3 comprises 14 residues. Germline assignment: CDR1 SGHRS and CDR2 YFSETQ. CDR3 nucleotide sequence: TGCGCCAGCGGTTCGCGGAGCTCCTACAATGAGCAGTTCTTC. Encoded protein: CASGSRSSYNEQFF.

The chain has TRBV29-1 and TRBJ1-1; D gene unclear. CDR3 length: 13 amino acids. Germline V gives CDR1 SQVTM, CDR2 ANQGSEA. V gave up 6 bases and J gave up 1 base, with 12 bases separating them. The DNA of the CDR3 is TGCAGCGTACGGGGTGGCGGGAACACTGAAGCTTTCTTT. Its translation: CSVRGGGNTEAFF.

This clonotype was detected only a few times. This CDR3 is CSPHPGQGASYEQYF. The CDR3 bases are TGCAGCCCACACCCAGGACAGGGGGCTTCGTACGAGCAGTACTTC. This chain uses TRBV20-1 with TRBJ2-7; 11 bases map to TRBD1. Germline CDR1 and CDR2: DFQATT and SNEGSKA (reference sequence). This CDR3 has 15 residues.

This clonotype was counted at least ten times. The V call is TRBV7-9, the J call TRBJ2-3, with D unresolved. Looked up from germline, CDR1 is SEHNR and CDR2 is FQNEAQ (reference sequence). The CDR3 has 13 residues. The germline V and J ends were trimmed by 1 base and 4 bases, with 6 bases remaining between them. For the CDR3, the DNA is TGTGCCAGCAGCTTAGTTCTGCCAGATACGCAGTATTTT. Amino acids: CASSLVLPDTQYF. The full variable domain, with the rest looked up from reference TRBV7-9 and TRBJ2-3, is DTGVSQNPRHKITKRGQNVTFRCDPISEHNRLYWYRQTLGQGPEFLTYFQNEAQLEKSRLLSDRFSAERPKGSFSTLEIQRTEQGDSAMYLCASSLVLPDTQYFGPGTRLTVL.

This clonotype occurred a few times. The CDR3 DNA reads TGCAGTGCTGGACGGACAGTCAACACTGAAGCTTTCTTT. This encodes CSAGRTVNTEAFF. The chain joins TRBV20-1 to TRBJ1-1, with D tentatively TRBD1 (6 bases). In germline, CDR1 is DFQATT, CDR2 SNEGSKA (reference sequence). The V end was cut by 5 bases, the J end by 2 bases, with 12 bases between. The CDR3 totals 13 residues.